The 30 T cell receptor beta chains given below trace back to one sample, sequenced in a study. TCRdb reanalysed the 5' RACE reads using MiXCR and keeps one entry per CDR3 protein. The table lists over 50,000 distinct CDR3 sequences, approximately 25% of them singletons. Sequenced sample: tumor-infiltrating naive CD4+ T cells sorted from the breast tumor. Subset meaning: naive CD4+ T cells, CD4+CD45RA+CD25-. Receptors originate from a female donor with breast cancer.

This chain uses TRBV12-3 or TRBV12-4 with TRBJ1-2, with 8 bases aligning to TRBD1. The CDR3 covers 13 residues. Germline trimming cut 10 bases from V and 8 bases from J; bases unmatched to any gene: 12. CDR3 protein: CATTRGTGGGYTF. The CDR3, as DNA: TGTGCCACCACCAGGGGTACAGGGGGGGGCTACACCTTC.

The table lists this clonotype with a few counts. This chain joins TRBV7-2 and TRBJ1-5; TRBD1 aligns across 7 bases. Unmatched junction bases numbered 1, after V lost 2 bases and J lost 0 bases. Per germline, CDR1 SGHTA and CDR2 FQGNSA. This CDR3 contains 15 residues. In DNA form, the CDR3 reads TGTGCCAGCAGCTTATCAGGGGGTAGCAATCAGCCCCAGCATTTT. It is translated as CASSLSGGSNQPQHF.

This clonotype was recorded at least ten times. V gene TRBV5-5 combines with J gene TRBJ2-2, with TRBD2 matching over 10 bases. Germline CDR1 SGHKS, CDR2 YYEKEE (reference sequence). CDR3 length equals 15 residues. With 3 bases clipped from V and 4 bases from J, the junction kept 3 bases outside the gene matches. CDR3 in amino acids: CASSSLAGVTGELFF. In DNA, the CDR3 is TGTGCCAGCAGCTCGCTAGCGGGAGTCACCGGGGAGCTGTTTTTT.

The V and J genes are TRBV27 and TRBJ2-1; 7 bases map to TRBD2. Germline values: CDR1 MNHEY, CDR2 SMNVEV (reference sequence). Germline trimming cut 6 bases from V and 8 bases from J; bases unmatched to any gene: 16. The length of the CDR3 is 16 residues. CDR3 region: CASSDLTWGGPYEQFF. The CDR3, as DNA: TGTGCCAGCAGCGACCTCACATGGGGAGGGCCCTATGAGCAGTTCTTC.

This clonotype was counted at least ten times. The CDR3 here is CASSLAAGQIVHEQYF. DNA for the CDR3: TGTGCCAGCAGCTTAGCGGCGGGACAGATAGTCCACGAGCAGTACTTC. This chain connects TRBV7-2 to TRBJ2-7; tentatively, D is TRBD1 (7 bases). The germline gives CDR1 SGHTA, CDR2 FQGNSA. This CDR3 contains 16 residues. The V end lost 0 bases, the J end lost 5 bases, and 17 bases lay between the germline ends.

The V and J genes are TRBV20-1 and TRBJ1-1; D is undetermined. V dropped 4 bases and J dropped 1 base, with 4 bases sitting between them. Germline loops: CDR1 DFQATT, CDR2 SNEGSKA (reference sequence). The CDR3 runs to 11 residues. CDR3 in amino acids: CSATGNTEAFF. DNA for the CDR3: TGCAGTGCTACAGGGAACACTGAAGCTTTCTTT.

Of note for this clonotype: One end of the junction varies from germline; a read error may be responsible. The V gene is TRBV5-1, the J gene TRBJ1-4; D is possibly TRBD1 (5 bases). The CDR3 totals 14 residues. CDR1 and CDR2 (germline): SGHRS, YFSETQ. The CDR3 DNA follows: TGCGCCGGCAGCTTGCAGGGCTTCCACGAAAAACTGTTTTTT. This translates into CAGSLQGFHEKLFF.

This clonotype occurred a few times. Relative to the germline gene, one junction end is altered; a read error may explain this. The rearrangement uses TRBV6-2 or TRBV6-3 and TRBJ1-5; D remains unclear. CDR1 is MNHEY and CDR2 is SVGEGT in the germline V gene. CDR3 length equals 14 residues. The CDR3 nucleotides are TGTGCCAGCAGTTTGCCTTCTGGCAATCAGCTCCAGCATTTT. Translating gives CASSLPSGNQLQHF.

Worth noting for this clonotype: A read error may explain this, as a much larger clone is one base away. Since the CDR3 does not end with the conserved phenylalanine or tryptophan, this likely comes from a read error. The chain couples TRBV7-2 to TRBJ1-1, with D possibly TRBD1 on 5 matching bases. Trimming cost V 3 bases and J 1 base, with 12 bases left between them. Per germline, CDR1 SGHTA and CDR2 FQGNSA. This CDR3 has 15 amino acids. This CDR3 reads CASSFFGRANTEAFS. As DNA, the CDR3 is TGTGCCAGCAGCTTTTTTGGCAGGGCGAACACTGAAGCTTTCTCT.

This clonotype was found a few times. The chain employs TRBV12-3 or TRBV12-4 and TRBJ1-6; the match to TRBD1 covers 8 bases. The CDR3 spans 15 residues. V lost 2 bases to trimming and J lost 8 bases; unmatched junction nucleotides: 5. CDR3 protein: CASSLSDRAYSPLHF. CDR3 nucleotides: TGTGCCAGCAGTTTATCGGACAGGGCTTATTCACCCCTCCACTTT.

This clonotype was observed at least ten times. The chain joins TRBV6-5 to TRBJ2-1; weak D call: TRBD2 (5 bases). V shed 2 bases and J shed 5 bases, with 16 bases lying between them. CDR1 MNHEY and CDR2 SVGAGI come from the germline V gene. The CDR3 extends over 16 amino acids. CDR3 amino acids: CASSYRSDSTDNEQFF. The CDR3 nucleotides are TGTGCCAGCAGTTACCGCTCGGACTCCACTGACAATGAGCAGTTCTTC.

This chain connects TRBV12-3 or TRBV12-4 to TRBJ2-7, with 7 bases matching TRBD1. The CDR3 sequence is 12 residues long. The trim removed 6 bases at V and 6 bases at J, leaving 5 bases unmatched. The CDR3 sequence: CASRATGTEQYF. As DNA, the CDR3 is TGTGCCAGCAGAGCGACAGGGACCGAGCAGTACTTC.

This clonotype was observed once. A read error is possible here, since a much larger clone lies one base away. The rearrangement joins TRBV9 to TRBJ2-1, with TRBD1 matching 9 bases. The CDR3 runs to 14 residues. The germline CDR1 and CDR2 sequences are SGDLS and YYNGEE. For the CDR3, the DNA is TGTGCCGGCAGCCCCAGACAGGGGGAGAATGAGCAGTTCTTC. Translating it yields CAGSPRQGENEQFF.

In nucleotides, the CDR3 is TGTGCCAGCAGCTTAGATTTTGCAGGGAGCACTGAAGCTTTCTTT. Residues: CASSLDFAGSTEAFF. The rearrangement joins TRBV7-2 to TRBJ1-1, with a tentative D call TRBD1 (5 bases). Trimming shortened V by 1 base and J by 4 bases, and 13 bases separated the two germline ends. Germline V CDR1 and CDR2: SGHTA, FQGNSA. This CDR3 comprises 15 residues.

CDR3 region: CASSSGQVQETQYF. The CDR3 DNA sequence: TGTGCCAGCAGCTCAGGACAGGTCCAAGAGACCCAGTACTTC. The chain uses TRBV7-9 and TRBJ2-5, with 7 bases aligning to TRBD1. Germline values: CDR1 SEHNR, CDR2 FQNEAQ (reference sequence). Losses at the gene ends were 4 bases for V and 1 base for J; bases not matched to a gene: 3. CDR3 length equals 14 residues.

Comments on this clonotype: A much larger clone is a single base away; this may be a read error. In DNA form, the CDR3 reads TGTGCCAGCATTGCACAGGACTATGGCTACACCTTC. Its protein is CASIAQDYGYTF. This chain joins TRBV6-1 and TRBJ1-2; tentative D call: TRBD1 (5 bases). The V end lost 7 bases, the J end lost 3 bases, and 9 bases lay between the germline ends. This CDR3 is built from 12 residues. The germline gives CDR1 MNHNS, CDR2 SASEGT.

This clonotype has at least ten counts. At one end the junction does not follow the germline gene, possibly because of a read error. The rearrangement links TRBV7-7 to TRBJ2-3; 7 bases align to TRBD2. The CDR3 runs to 13 residues. CDR1 is SSHAT and CDR2 is FNYEAQ in the germline V gene (reference sequence). CDR3 nucleotide sequence: TGTGCTAGCAGCTTAGGCGGGAGAGATACGCAGTATTTT. Its protein is CASSLGGRDTQYF.

The V gene is TRBV5-1, the J gene TRBJ1-6; D is ambiguous. The length of the CDR3 is 12 residues. V was shortened by 6 bases and J by 10 bases, with 11 bases between the two germline ends. Germline V gives CDR1 SGHRS, CDR2 YFSETQ. The CDR3, as DNA: TGCGCCAGCACCACCGATGGCTCACCCCTCCACTTT. Translating gives CASTTDGSPLHF. Drawing the rest from reference TRBV5-1 and TRBJ1-6, the complete variable domain is KAGVTQTPRYLIKTRGQQVTLSCSPISGHRSVSWYQQTPGQGLQFLFEYFSETQRNKGNFPGRFSGRQFSNSRSEMNVSTLELGDSALYLCASTTDGSPLHFGNGTRLTVT.

Only a few counts were recorded for this clonotype. This chain links TRBV15 with TRBJ1-5; D might be TRBD1 (5 bases). CDR1 and CDR2 from the germline V gene are LNHNV and YYDKDF (reference sequence). The CDR3 length is 16 residues. Trimming took off 3 bases at V and 1 base at J, with 13 bases between the two ends. CDR3 DNA sequence: TGTGCCACCAGCAGTTGGGGGGGAATAAGCAATCAGCCCCAGCATTTT. It is translated as CATSSWGGISNQPQHF.

This clonotype appeared once. V gene TRBV3-1 combines with J gene TRBJ1-4; 8 bases agree with TRBD1. Germline V CDR1 and CDR2: LGHDT, YNNKEL (reference sequence). This CDR3 spans 17 amino acids. V trimming: 3 bases; J trimming: 7 bases; junction bases outside the gene matches: 13. CDR3 loop: CASSHGRLDRGSEKLFF. DNA for the CDR3: TGTGCCAGCAGCCACGGAAGGCTTGACAGGGGCTCTGAAAAACTGTTTTTT.

Turning to this clonotype: A much bigger clone sits one base away, suggesting this may be a read error. The chain combines TRBV10-3 with TRBJ1-1, with D unresolved. Germline CDR1 reads ENHRY; CDR2 reads SYGVKD. Trimming left V 10 bases short and J 13 bases short, with 16 bases between. This CDR3 has 10 residues. CDR3 amino acids: CATFSSRVFF. DNA of the CDR3: TGTGCCACCTTCTCCTCAAGAGTTTTCTTT.

V gene TRBV24-1 combines with J gene TRBJ2-3, with D maybe TRBD2 (6 bases). Between the trimmed V and J ends, which lost 5 bases and 4 bases, there was a span of 12 bases. The V gene's germline CDR1 is KGHDR and CDR2 SFDVKD. CDR3 length: 14 amino acids. The CDR3 nucleotides read TGTGCCACCAGTGTTCCTAGCGCCTCAGATACGCAGTATTTT. This translates into CATSVPSASDTQYF.

This rearrangement joins TRBV20-1 to TRBJ1-6, with 8 bases that match TRBD1. This CDR3 spans 13 amino acids. With V trimmed by 3 bases and J by 10 bases, 5 bases remained unmatched. The germline CDR1 and CDR2 sequences are DFQATT and SNEGSKA (reference sequence). The CDR3 loop is CSARTGTGSPLHF. CDR3 DNA sequence: TGCAGTGCTAGGACAGGGACAGGCTCACCCCTCCACTTT.

This clonotype was detected a few times. The rearrangement joins TRBV5-1 to TRBJ2-1; no firm D call. The germline V and J ends were trimmed by 0 bases and 7 bases, with 14 bases remaining between them. CDR1 is SGHRS and CDR2 is YFSETQ in the germline V gene. The CDR3 totals 15 residues. For the CDR3, the DNA is TGCGCCAGCAGCTTGGCCGCAACTGCCAATAATGAGCAGTTCTTC. Amino acids: CASSLAATANNEQFF.

This chain uses TRBV11-3 with TRBJ2-1; 7 nucleotides line up with TRBD2. J was trimmed by 10 bases and V by 4 bases; bases with no gene match: 13. Germline CDR1 is SGHNT and CDR2 is YENEEA. CDR3 length equals 15 residues. In DNA, the CDR3 is TGTGCCAGCAGCTCCAACTTCGCGGGAGCATACGAGCAGTTCTTC. Encoded protein: CASSSNFAGAYEQFF.

Written as DNA, the CDR3 is TGCAGTGCAACCGCGATGGGGATGGAGGAGACCCAGTACTTC. This translates into CSATAMGMEETQYF. The chain has TRBV20-1 and TRBJ2-5; D gene uncertain. CDR1 is DFQATT and CDR2 is SNEGSKA in the germline V gene (reference sequence). V was cut by 6 bases and J by 5 bases, with 19 bases left in between. CDR3 length equals 14 residues.

This chain joins TRBV5-1 and TRBJ2-5; no clear D. Germline V gene data show CDR1 as SGHRS and CDR2 as YFSETQ. V was trimmed by 0 bases and J by 4 bases, leaving 4 bases between them. The CDR3 loop spans 12 amino acids. As DNA, the CDR3 is TGCGCCAGCAGCTTGGAGGGAGAGACCCAGTACTTC. This codes for CASSLEGETQYF.

As for this clonotype: This may stem from a read error, because a much larger clone lies one nucleotide away. V gene TRBV4-3 combines with J gene TRBJ2-5; D unclear. The CDR3 totals 14 residues. Germline V CDR1 and CDR2: LGHNA, YSLEER. CDR3 residues: CASSHTANQETRYF. The CDR3 DNA reads TGCGCCAGCAGTCATACAGCGAACCAAGAGACCCGGTACTTC.

V and J are TRBV7-9 and TRBJ1-2; a possible D gene is TRBD1 (5 bases). Germline CDR1 SEHNR, CDR2 FQNEAQ (reference sequence). This CDR3 has 15 amino acids. Deletions cut 0 bases from V and 6 bases from J, with 14 bases between. CDR3 in DNA: TGTGCCAGCAGCTTAGCGGTCAGGGAACGAGATGGCTACACCTTC. Protein: CASSLAVRERDGYTF.

In this sample, this clonotype turned up a few times. V and J are TRBV6-5 and TRBJ1-5, with no clear D. Between the trimmed V and J ends, which lost 8 bases and 0 bases, there was a span of 8 bases. Per the germline V gene, CDR1 is MNHEY and CDR2 is SVGAGI. The CDR3 spans 13 residues. CDR3: CASARGSNQPQHF. CDR3 nucleotide sequence: TGTGCCAGCGCACGGGGTAGCAATCAGCCCCAGCATTTT.